These 5 T cell receptor beta chains share one sample of origin, sequenced in a study of cytotoxic CD8 clonotypes in ibrutinib-treated CLL. Profiled with immunoSEQ multiplex PCR; TCRdb holds only in-frame clones, not every one. The sample carries about 300,000 clones, 67% recorded once. The sample was PBMCs, taken after 36 months of ibrutinib treatment. All receptors derive from a human donor with chronic lymphocytic leukemia.

The V call is TRBV23-1, the J call TRBJ2-2, with 10 bases identical to TRBD1. TRBV23-1 is filed as an ORF, its function uncertain. The CDR3 sequence is 18 residues long. V was pared by 4 bases and J by 3 bases, with 11 bases of the junction left unmatched. CDR3 protein: CASSPTPRQGADTGELFF. The CDR3 coding sequence is TGCGCCAGCAGTCCGACCCCCCGACAGGGGGCCGACACCGGGGAGCTGTTTTTT.

The J gene is TRBJ2-7, the V gene TRBV19, with 9 bases matching TRBD1. The CDR3 is 17 amino acids. The J segment lost 0 bases and the V segment lost 6 bases, leaving 12 bases of the junction unmatched. CDR1 LNHDA and CDR2 SQIVND come from the germline V gene (reference sequence). CDR3 sequence (DNA): TGTGCCAGTAGCCCAGAGCCCCCGGGACAGGGCTCCTACGAGCAGTACTTC. This encodes CASSPEPPGQGSYEQYF.

This clone was seen a handful of times. J is TRBJ1-3 and V is TRBV18; no clear D. Trimming pared 0 bases from V and 4 bases from J, leaving 4 bases between. The CDR3 loop spans 13 amino acids. Germline-derived CDR1 and CDR2 are KGHSH and LQKENI. CDR3 amino acids: CASSPPSGNTIYF. The CDR3 coding sequence is TGTGCCAGCTCACCACCCTCCGGAAACACCATATATTTT.

This clone was observed a few times. This chain joins TRBV7-8 and TRBJ1-1; unclear D gene. The V and J ends lost 7 bases and 6 bases respectively, with 12 bases between them. The CDR3 runs 12 residues. Germline CDR1 SGHVS, CDR2 FQNEAQ. The CDR3 DNA reads TGTGCCAGCACTAAGGTGGGAGCTGAAGCTTTCTTT. Amino acids: CASTKVGAEAFF.

The rearrangement links TRBV7-8 to TRBJ2-7; 11 nucleotides agree with TRBD1. The CDR3 consists of 16 residues. Germline V CDR1 and CDR2: SGHVS, FQNEAQ. With V trimmed by 5 bases and J by 4 bases, 10 bases remained unmatched. CDR3 nucleotide sequence: TGTGCCAGCAGCGTAGGACAGGGGGCGCCCCATTACGAGCAGTACTTC. Residues: CASSVGQGAPHYEQYF. The full variable domain, completed using reference TRBV7-8 and TRBJ2-7, is GAGVSQSPRYKVAKRGQDVALRCDPISGHVSLFWYQQALGQGPEFLTYFQNEAQLDKSGLPSDRFFAERPEGSVSTLKIQRTQQEDSAVYLCASSVGQGAPHYEQYFGPGTRLTVT.